The clone carrying this TCR beta chain was seen a few times. Its specificity is unknown. The CDR3 loop spans 17 amino acids. Deletions cut 4 bases from V and 2 bases from J, with 17 bases between. CDR1 is MNHNS, CDR2 SASEGT, per germline. These data originate in a study of human T cells and chemical hapten exposure. Study-level points and caveats: Among expanded TCRs, significantly more large CDR3 similarity clusters formed than among controls.

Source study methods: A per-sample median of about 94,000 TCRs was observed, with counts ranging from roughly 23,224 to 700,000. TCRdb processed the RACE reads anew with MiXCR; each CDR3 protein has one entry. Clone size and V and J calls follow TCRdb, not the original study. The sample includes 85,000 to 100,000 distinct CDR3 sequences, 11% of them seen just once. As to time point: pre-sensitization, week 0. The treatment here: therapeutic diphenylcyclopropenone sensitization with weekly scalp DPC. The authors' total RNA extraction used unfractionated whole blood. This TCR was sampled from an older woman with alopecia areata. Some clones in this sample may be carry-over from other donors' samples. The J gene is TRBJ1-4, the V gene TRBV6-1; D gene uncertain. The sequencing here drew on whole blood, taken in connection with sensitization to the hapten diphenylcyclopropenone (DPC). CDR3 nucleotides: TGTGCCAGCAGTGGATGGACGGGTATTTCCACTAATGAAAAACTGTTTTTT. Translating gives CASSGWTGISTNEKLFF.